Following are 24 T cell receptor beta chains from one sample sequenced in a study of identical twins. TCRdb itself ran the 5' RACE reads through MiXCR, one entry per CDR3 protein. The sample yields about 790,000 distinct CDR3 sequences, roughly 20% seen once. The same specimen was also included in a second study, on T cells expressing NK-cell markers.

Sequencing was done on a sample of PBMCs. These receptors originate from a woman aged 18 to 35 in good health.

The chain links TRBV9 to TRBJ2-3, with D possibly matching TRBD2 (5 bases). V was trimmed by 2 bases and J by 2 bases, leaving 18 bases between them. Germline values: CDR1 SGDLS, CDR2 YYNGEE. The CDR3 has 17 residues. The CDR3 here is CASSVRRAGGNTDTQYF. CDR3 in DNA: TGTGCCAGCAGCGTGAGACGGGCTGGAGGTAACACAGATACGCAGTATTTT.

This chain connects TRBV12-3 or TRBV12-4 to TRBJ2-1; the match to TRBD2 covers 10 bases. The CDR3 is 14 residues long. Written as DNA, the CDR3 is TGTGTCATCAGTCAGCGGGGGGGCCTTGATGAGCAGTTCTTC. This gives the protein CVISQRGGLDEQFF.

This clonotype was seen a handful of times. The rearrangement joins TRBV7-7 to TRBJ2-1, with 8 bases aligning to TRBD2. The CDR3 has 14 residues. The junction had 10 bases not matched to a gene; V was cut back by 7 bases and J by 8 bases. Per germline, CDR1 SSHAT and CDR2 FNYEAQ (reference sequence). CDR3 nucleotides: TGTGCCAGCACCCCCGAGCTAGCGGGCGATGAGCAGTTCTTC. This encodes CASTPELAGDEQFF.

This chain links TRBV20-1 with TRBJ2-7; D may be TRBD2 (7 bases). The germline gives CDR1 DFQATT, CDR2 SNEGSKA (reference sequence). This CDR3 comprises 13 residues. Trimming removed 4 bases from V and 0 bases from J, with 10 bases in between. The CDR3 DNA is TGCAGTGCTACCGGGGGGCCCTCCTACGAGCAGTACTTC. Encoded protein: CSATGGPSYEQYF.

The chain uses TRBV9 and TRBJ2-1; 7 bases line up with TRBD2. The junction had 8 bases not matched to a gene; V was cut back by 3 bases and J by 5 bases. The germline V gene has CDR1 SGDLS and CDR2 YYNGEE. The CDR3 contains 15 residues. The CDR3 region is CASSARGLADNEQFF. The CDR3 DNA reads TGTGCCAGCAGCGCCCGGGGTCTAGCGGACAATGAGCAGTTCTTC.

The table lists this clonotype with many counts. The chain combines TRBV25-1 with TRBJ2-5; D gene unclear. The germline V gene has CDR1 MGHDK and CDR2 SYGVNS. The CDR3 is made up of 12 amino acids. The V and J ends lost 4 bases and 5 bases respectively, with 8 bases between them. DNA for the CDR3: TGTGCCAGCAGTGGGAATCACGAGACCCAGTACTTC. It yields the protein CASSGNHETQYF.

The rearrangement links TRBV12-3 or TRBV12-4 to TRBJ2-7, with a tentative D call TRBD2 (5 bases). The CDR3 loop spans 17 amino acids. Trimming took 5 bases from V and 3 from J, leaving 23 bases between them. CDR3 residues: CASSPTPPRWELYEQYF. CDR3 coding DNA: TGTGCCAGCAGTCCGACCCCCCCACGATGGGAGCTCTACGAGCAGTACTTC.

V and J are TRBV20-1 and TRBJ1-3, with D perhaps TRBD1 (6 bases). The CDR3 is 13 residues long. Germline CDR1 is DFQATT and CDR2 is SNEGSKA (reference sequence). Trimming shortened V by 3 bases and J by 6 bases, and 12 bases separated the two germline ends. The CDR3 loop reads CSARAGDENTIYF. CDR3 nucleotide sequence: TGCAGTGCTAGGGCAGGGGACGAAAACACCATATATTTT.

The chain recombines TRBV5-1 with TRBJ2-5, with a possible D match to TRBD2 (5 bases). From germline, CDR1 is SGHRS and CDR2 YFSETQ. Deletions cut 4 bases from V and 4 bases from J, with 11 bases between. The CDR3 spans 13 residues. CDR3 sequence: CASSHLRGETQYF. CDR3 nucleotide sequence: TGCGCCAGCAGCCACCTACGGGGAGAGACCCAGTACTTC. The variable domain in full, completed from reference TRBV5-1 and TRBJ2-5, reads KAGVTQTPRYLIKTRGQQVTLSCSPISGHRSVSWYQQTPGQGLQFLFEYFSETQRNKGNFPGRFSGRQFSNSRSEMNVSTLELGDSALYLCASSHLRGETQYFGPGTRLLVL.

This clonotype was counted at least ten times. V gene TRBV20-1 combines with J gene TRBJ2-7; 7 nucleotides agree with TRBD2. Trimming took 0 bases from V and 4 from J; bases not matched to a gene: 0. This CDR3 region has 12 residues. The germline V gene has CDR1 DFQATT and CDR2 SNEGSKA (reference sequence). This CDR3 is CSAREREYEQYF. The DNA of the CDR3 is TGCAGTGCTAGAGAGCGGGAGTACGAGCAGTACTTC.

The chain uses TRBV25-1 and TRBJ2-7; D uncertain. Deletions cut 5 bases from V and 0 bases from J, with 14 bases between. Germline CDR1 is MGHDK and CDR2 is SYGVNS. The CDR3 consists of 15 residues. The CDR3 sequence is CASSQSGPSSYEQYF. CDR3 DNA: TGTGCCAGCAGTCAATCGGGTCCCAGCTCCTACGAGCAGTACTTC.

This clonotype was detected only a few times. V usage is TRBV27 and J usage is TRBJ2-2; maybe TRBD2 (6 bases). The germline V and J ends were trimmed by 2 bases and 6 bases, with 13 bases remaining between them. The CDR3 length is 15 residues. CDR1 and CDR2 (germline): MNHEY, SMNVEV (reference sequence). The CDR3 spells CASSLGTEPSGELFF. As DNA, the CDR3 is TGTGCCAGCAGTTTAGGGACTGAACCCTCCGGGGAGCTGTTTTTT.

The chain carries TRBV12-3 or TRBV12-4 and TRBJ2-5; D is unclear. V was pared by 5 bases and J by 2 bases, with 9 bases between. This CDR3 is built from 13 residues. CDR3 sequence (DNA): TGTGCCAGCAGTAGGTCTAGGCAAGAGACCCAGTACTTC. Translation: CASSRSRQETQYF.

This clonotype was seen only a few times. The CDR3 is CSAQLGGGYTF. CDR3 DNA: TGCAGCGCTCAGCTCGGGGGAGGCTACACCTTC. The chain uses TRBV29-1 and TRBJ1-2, with D possibly TRBD1 on 5 matching bases. The CDR3 has 11 amino acids. Trimming cost V 7 bases and J 8 bases, with 14 bases left between them. Germline loops: CDR1 SQVTM, CDR2 ANQGSEA.

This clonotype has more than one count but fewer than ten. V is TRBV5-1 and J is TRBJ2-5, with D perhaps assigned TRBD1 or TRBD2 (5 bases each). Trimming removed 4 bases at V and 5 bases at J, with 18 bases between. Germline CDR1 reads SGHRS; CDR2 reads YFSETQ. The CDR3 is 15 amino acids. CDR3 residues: CASSPRGPSSETQYF. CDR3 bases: TGCGCCAGCAGCCCCCGGGGACCATCCTCGGAGACCCAGTACTTC.

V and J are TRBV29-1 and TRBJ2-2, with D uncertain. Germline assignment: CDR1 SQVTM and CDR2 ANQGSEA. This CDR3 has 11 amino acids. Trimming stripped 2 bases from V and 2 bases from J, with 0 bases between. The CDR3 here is CSVENTGELFF. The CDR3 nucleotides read TGCAGCGTTGAAAACACCGGGGAGCTGTTTTTT.

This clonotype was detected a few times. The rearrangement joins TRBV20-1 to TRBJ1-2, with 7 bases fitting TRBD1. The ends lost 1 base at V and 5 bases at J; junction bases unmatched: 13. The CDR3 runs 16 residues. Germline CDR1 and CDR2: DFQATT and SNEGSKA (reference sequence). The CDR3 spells CSARGGTGDNEYGYTF. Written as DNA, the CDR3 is TGCAGTGCTAGAGGGGGTACAGGGGATAACGAGTATGGCTACACCTTC.

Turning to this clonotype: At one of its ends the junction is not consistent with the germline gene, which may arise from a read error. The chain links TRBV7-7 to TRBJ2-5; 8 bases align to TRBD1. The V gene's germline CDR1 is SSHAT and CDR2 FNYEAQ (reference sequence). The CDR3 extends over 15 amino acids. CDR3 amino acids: CASSLRQGAWETQYF. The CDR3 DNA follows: TGTGCTAGCAGCTTAAGGCAGGGGGCATGGGAGACCCAGTACTTC.

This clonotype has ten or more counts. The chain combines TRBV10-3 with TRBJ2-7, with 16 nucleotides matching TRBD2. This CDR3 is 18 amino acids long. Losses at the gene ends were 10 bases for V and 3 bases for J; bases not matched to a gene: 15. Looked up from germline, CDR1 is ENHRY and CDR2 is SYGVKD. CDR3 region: CATRPGLAGGPSLYEQYF. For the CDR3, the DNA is TGTGCCACCAGACCGGGACTAGCGGGAGGGCCGAGTCTCTACGAGCAGTACTTC.

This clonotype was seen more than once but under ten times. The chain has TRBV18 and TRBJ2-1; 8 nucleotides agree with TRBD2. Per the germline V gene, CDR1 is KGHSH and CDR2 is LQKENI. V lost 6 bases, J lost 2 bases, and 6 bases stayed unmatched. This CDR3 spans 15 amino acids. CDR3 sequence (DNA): TGTGCCAGCTCTCCGACTAGCGCCGCCTACAATGAGCAGTTCTTC. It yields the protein CASSPTSAAYNEQFF.

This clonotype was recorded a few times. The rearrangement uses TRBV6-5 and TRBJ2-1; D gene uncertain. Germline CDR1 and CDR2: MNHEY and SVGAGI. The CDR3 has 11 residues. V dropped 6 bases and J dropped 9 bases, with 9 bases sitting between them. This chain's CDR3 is CASRGNGEQFF. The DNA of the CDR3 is TGTGCCAGCAGGGGCAACGGTGAGCAGTTCTTC.

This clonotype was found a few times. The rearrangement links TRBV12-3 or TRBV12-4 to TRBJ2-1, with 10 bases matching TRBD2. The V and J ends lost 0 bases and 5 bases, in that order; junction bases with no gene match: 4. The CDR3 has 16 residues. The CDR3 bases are TGTGCCAGCAGTTTAGCGCGGACTAGCGGCAACAATGAGCAGTTCTTC. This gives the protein CASSLARTSGNNEQFF.

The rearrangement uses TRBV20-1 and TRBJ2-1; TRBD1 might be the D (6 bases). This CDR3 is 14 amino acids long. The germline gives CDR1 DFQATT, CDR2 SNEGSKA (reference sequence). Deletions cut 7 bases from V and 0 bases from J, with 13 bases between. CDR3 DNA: TGCAGTGTTGGGGGACATAGCTCCTACAATGAGCAGTTCTTC. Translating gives CSVGGHSSYNEQFF.

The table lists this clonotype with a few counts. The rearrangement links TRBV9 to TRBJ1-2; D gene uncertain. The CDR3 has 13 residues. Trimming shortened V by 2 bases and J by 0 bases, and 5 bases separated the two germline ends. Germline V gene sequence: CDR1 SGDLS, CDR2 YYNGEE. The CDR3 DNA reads TGTGCCAGCAGCGTCGCAGCTAACTATGGCTACACCTTC. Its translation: CASSVAANYGYTF.